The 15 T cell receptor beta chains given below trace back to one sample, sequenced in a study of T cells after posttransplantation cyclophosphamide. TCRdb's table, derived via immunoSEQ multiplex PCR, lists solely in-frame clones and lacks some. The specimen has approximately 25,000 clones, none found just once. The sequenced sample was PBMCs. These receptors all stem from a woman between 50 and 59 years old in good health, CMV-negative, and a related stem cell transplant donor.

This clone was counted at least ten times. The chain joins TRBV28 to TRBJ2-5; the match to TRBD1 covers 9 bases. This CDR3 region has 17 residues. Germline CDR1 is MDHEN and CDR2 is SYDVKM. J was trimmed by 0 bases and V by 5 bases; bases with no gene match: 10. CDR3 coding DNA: TGTGCCAGCAGTCCTGGGTCTACAGGGGGCCACCAAGAGACCCAGTACTTC. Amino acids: CASSPGSTGGHQETQYF.

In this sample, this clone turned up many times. CDR3 nucleotide sequence: TGTGCCAGCAGCAATCATTTAAGCGGGGGGGTAAATGAGCAGTTCTTC. Protein: CASSNHLSGGVNEQFF. The chain carries TRBV27 and TRBJ2-1; 10 nucleotides match TRBD2. The length of the CDR3 is 16 residues. CDR1 MNHEY and CDR2 SMNVEV come from the germline V gene (reference sequence). Trimming took 6 bases from V and 7 from J; bases not matched to a gene: 12.

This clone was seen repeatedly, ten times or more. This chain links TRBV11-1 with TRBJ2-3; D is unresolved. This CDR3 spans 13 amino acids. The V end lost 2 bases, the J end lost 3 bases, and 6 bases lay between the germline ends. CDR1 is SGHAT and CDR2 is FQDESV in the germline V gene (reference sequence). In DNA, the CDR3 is TGTGCCAGCAGCTTATTCGGTACAGATACGCAGTATTTT. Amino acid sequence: CASSLFGTDTQYF.

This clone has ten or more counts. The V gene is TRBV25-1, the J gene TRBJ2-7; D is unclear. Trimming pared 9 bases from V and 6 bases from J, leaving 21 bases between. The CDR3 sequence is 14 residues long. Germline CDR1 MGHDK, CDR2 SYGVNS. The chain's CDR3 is CASHGNSPGIEQYF. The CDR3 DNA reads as TGTGCCAGTCATGGTAACAGTCCCGGTATCGAGCAGTACTTC.

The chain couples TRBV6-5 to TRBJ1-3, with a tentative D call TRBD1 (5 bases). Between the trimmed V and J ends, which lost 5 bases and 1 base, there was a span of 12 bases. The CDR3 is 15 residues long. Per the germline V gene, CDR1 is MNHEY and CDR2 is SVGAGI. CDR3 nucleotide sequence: TGTGCCAGCAGTGACTTGACAGTTTCTGGAAACACCATATATTTT. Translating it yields CASSDLTVSGNTIYF.

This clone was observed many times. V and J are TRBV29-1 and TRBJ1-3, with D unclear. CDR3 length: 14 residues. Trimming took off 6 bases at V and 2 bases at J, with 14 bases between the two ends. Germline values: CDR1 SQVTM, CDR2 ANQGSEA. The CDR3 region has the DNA TGCAGCGTGAAGGAGGGCTTCACTGGAAACACCATATATTTT. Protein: CSVKEGFTGNTIYF.

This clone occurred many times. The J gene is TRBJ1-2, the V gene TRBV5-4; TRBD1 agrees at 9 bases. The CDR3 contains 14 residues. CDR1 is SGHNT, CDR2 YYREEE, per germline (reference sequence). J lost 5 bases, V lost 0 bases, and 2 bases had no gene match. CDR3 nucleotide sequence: TGTGCCAGCAGCTTGGTCGGACAGGGGTATGGCTACACCTTC. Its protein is CASSLVGQGYGYTF.

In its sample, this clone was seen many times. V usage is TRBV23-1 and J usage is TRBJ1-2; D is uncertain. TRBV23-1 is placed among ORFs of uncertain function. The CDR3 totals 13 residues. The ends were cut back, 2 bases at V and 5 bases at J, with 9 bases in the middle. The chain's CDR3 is CASSQRELYGYTF. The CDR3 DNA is TGCGCCAGCAGTCAAAGGGAGTTGTATGGCTACACCTTC.

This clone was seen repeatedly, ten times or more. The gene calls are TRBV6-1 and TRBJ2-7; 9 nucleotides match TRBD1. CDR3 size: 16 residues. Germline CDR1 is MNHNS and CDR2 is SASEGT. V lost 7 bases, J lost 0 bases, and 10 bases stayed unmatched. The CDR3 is CASIDTGGGLSYEQYF. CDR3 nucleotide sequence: TGTGCCAGCATTGACACAGGGGGCGGACTCTCCTACGAGCAGTACTTC.

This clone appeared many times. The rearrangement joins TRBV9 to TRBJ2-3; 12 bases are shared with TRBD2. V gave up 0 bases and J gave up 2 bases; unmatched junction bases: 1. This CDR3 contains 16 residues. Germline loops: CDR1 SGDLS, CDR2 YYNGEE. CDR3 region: CASSVGTSGDTDTQYF. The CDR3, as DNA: TGTGCCAGCAGCGTAGGGACTAGCGGGGACACAGATACGCAGTATTTT.

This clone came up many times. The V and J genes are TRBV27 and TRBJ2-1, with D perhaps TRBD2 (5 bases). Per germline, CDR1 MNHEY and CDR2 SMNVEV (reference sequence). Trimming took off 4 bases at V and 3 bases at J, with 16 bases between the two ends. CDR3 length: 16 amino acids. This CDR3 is CASSSSIARNYNEQFF. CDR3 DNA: TGTGCCAGCAGTTCCTCGATAGCGCGGAACTACAATGAGCAGTTCTTC.

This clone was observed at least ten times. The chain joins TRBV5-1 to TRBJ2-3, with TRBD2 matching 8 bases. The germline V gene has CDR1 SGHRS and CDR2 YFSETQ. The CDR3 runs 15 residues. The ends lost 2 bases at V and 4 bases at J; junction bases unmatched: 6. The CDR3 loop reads CASSFTGGTSDTQYF. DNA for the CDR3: TGCGCCAGCAGCTTTACGGGAGGGACCTCAGATACGCAGTATTTT.

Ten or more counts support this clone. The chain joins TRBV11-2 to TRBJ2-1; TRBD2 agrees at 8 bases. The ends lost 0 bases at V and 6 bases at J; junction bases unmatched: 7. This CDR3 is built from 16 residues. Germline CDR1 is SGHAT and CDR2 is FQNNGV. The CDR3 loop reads CASSLDPAGGVNEQFF. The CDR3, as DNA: TGTGCCAGCAGCTTAGATCCGGCGGGGGGCGTCAATGAGCAGTTCTTC.

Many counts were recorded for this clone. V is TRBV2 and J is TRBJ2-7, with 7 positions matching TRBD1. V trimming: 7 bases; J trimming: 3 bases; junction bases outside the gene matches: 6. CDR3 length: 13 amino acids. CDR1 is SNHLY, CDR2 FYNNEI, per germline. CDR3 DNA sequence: TGTGCCAGCAACCCGGGACAGTTCTACGAGCAGTACTTC. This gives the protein CASNPGQFYEQYF.

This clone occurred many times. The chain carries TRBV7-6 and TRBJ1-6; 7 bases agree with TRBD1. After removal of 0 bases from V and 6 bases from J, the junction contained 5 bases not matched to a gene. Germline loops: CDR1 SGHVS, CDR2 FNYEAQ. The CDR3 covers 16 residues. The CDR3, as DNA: TGTGCCAGCAGCTTAGCAGGGGGACAGAGTAATTCACCCCTCCACTTT. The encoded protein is CASSLAGGQSNSPLHF. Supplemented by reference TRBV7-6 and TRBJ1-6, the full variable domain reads GAGVSQSPRYKVTKRGQDVALRCDPISGHVSLYWYRQALGQGPEFLTYFNYEAQQDKSGLPNDRFSAERPEGSISTLTIQRTEQRDSAMYRCASSLAGGQSNSPLHFGNGTRLTVT.